The 18 T cell receptor beta chains listed next were all sequenced from one sample in a study of shared clonotypes between healthy human individuals. Assay used: immunoSEQ multiplex PCR; TCRdb lists only in-frame clones, some missing. This sample has fewer than 500,000 clones, with about 80% found just once. Material: PBMCs. These receptors were obtained from a middle-aged woman in good health. Some clones in this sample may be carry-over from other donors' samples.

This clone was counted once. The chain has TRBV5-6 and TRBJ1-2; 7 nucleotides match TRBD1. V was clipped by 4 bases and J by 6 bases; unmatched bases: 9. CDR3 length equals 14 residues. Germline V CDR1 and CDR2: SGHDT, YYEEEE. CDR3: CASSRTGTSDGYTF. The CDR3 nucleotides are TGTGCCAGCAGCAGGACAGGCACATCCGATGGCTACACCTTC.

There are a few counts of this clone. This chain uses TRBV4-2 with TRBJ1-4, with D perhaps matching TRBD1 (5 bases). V lost 0 bases, J lost 4 bases, and 12 bases lay in between. Germline CDR1 and CDR2: LGHNA and YNFKEQ. The CDR3 is made up of 16 amino acids. The CDR3 loop reads CASSQEVQDGNEKLFF. The DNA for the CDR3 is TGTGCCAGCAGCCAAGAGGTACAGGACGGTAATGAAAAACTGTTTTTT.

The V gene is TRBV10-1, the J gene TRBJ1-1, with 7 bases that match TRBD1. The V gene end was trimmed by 5 bases and the J gene end by 3 bases; junction bases not matched to a gene: 9. The germline V gene encodes CDR1 WNHNN and CDR2 SYGVQD (reference sequence). The CDR3 has 15 residues. CDR3 in amino acids: CASSQDRNADTEAFF. CDR3 bases: TGCGCCAGCAGTCAGGACAGGAATGCCGACACTGAAGCTTTCTTT.

V gene TRBV10-3 combines with J gene TRBJ1-5, with D maybe TRBD1 (6 bases). Deletions cut 3 bases from V and 5 bases from J, with 11 bases between. The CDR3 is 14 amino acids. Germline V gene data show CDR1 as ENHRY and CDR2 as SYGVKD. CDR3 region: CAISDLQGDQPQHF. The CDR3 DNA sequence: TGTGCCATCAGTGATTTACAGGGCGATCAGCCCCAGCATTTT.

The chain uses TRBV11-1 and TRBJ1-4; a possible D gene is TRBD1 (6 bases). Germline V gives CDR1 SGHAT, CDR2 FQDESV (reference sequence). CDR3 size: 14 residues. The V end lost 5 bases, the J end lost 5 bases, and 12 bases lay between the germline ends. The CDR3 region has the DNA TGTGCCAGCAGCCTCGACAGGTCAAATGAAAAACTGTTTTTT. It encodes CASSLDRSNEKLFF.

The rearrangement uses TRBV5-1 and TRBJ2-5; D possibly corresponds to TRBD2 (6 bases). CDR1 is SGHRS, CDR2 YFSETQ, per germline. The CDR3 runs 14 residues. The V gene lost 1 base and the J gene lost 2 bases, with 9 bases spanning the gap. The CDR3 spells CASSLFAGQETQYF. CDR3 nucleotides: TGCGCCAGCAGCTTGTTTGCGGGACAAGAGACCCAGTACTTC.

The genes are TRBV5-1 and TRBJ1-1; no definite D call. This CDR3 has 14 residues. Germline V gene data show CDR1 as SGHRS and CDR2 as YFSETQ. Trimming left V 5 bases short and J 4 bases short, with 15 bases between. CDR3 in DNA: TGCGCCAGCAGTTACGAAAGGGTGGGCACTGAAGCTTTCTTT. It encodes CASSYERVGTEAFF.

The V and J genes are TRBV7-8 and TRBJ2-7; 7 bases are shared with TRBD2. The CDR3 runs to 15 residues. The junction had 7 bases not matched to a gene; V was cut back by 5 bases and J by 0 bases. The germline V gene encodes CDR1 SGHVS and CDR2 FQNEAQ. CDR3 loop: CASSRAGLPSYEQYF. The CDR3 DNA reads as TGTGCCAGCAGCCGAGCGGGATTACCCTCCTACGAGCAGTACTTC.

This clone has at least ten counts. The J gene is TRBJ2-1, the V gene TRBV28, with 8 bases matching TRBD2. CDR1 MDHEN and CDR2 SYDVKM come from the germline V gene. This CDR3 comprises 15 residues. V gave up 7 bases and J gave up 2 bases; unmatched junction bases: 7. The CDR3 sequence is CASKDRGRTYNEQFF. DNA of the CDR3: TGTGCCAGCAAGGATCGCGGGAGGACCTACAATGAGCAGTTCTTC.

The chain uses TRBV4-2 and TRBJ2-2; 8 positions match TRBD2. This CDR3 region has 15 residues. J gave up 5 bases and V 8 bases, and 10 bases lay outside the gene matches. From germline, CDR1 is LGHNA and CDR2 YNFKEQ. The CDR3 DNA follows: TGTGCCAGCGGGGAACGGGCGGGAGGAACCGGGGAGCTGTTTTTT. It codes for CASGERAGGTGELFF.

The CDR3 sequence is CASTRGHLTGELFF. The CDR3 DNA follows: TGTGCCAGCACGAGGGGGCACCTCACCGGGGAGCTGTTTTTT. The chain links TRBV6-5 to TRBJ2-2; 7 bases line up with TRBD1. Germline CDR1 MNHEY, CDR2 SVGAGI. The J segment lost 4 bases and the V segment lost 7 bases, leaving 6 bases of the junction unmatched. The length of the CDR3 is 14 residues.

This chain uses TRBV18 with TRBJ2-7; the D gene is possibly TRBD1 (5 bases). The germline gives CDR1 KGHSH, CDR2 LQKENI. V was pared by 3 bases and J by 1 base, with 13 bases between. The CDR3 loop spans 15 amino acids. The CDR3 DNA sequence: TGTGCCAGCTCACCGGTTCCAGGGTTATCCTACGAGCAGTACTTC. Its translation: CASSPVPGLSYEQYF.

In this sample, this clone turned up a few times. The J gene is TRBJ2-1, the V gene TRBV10-3; weak D call: TRBD1 (6 bases). V lost 7 bases to trimming and J lost 6 bases, with 16 bases between them. Looked up from germline, CDR1 is ENHRY and CDR2 is SYGVKD. The CDR3 runs 14 residues. The CDR3 DNA reads as TGTGCCATCACCCCGCGACAGGCCGGCAATGAGCAGTTCTTC. It yields the protein CAITPRQAGNEQFF.

The chain carries TRBV13 and TRBJ2-3; 7 bases line up with TRBD1. V shed 5 bases, J shed 2 bases, and the junction held 10 bases outside the gene matches. CDR3 size: 16 residues. Germline assignment: CDR1 PRHDT and CDR2 FYEKMQ (reference sequence). CDR3 residues: CASSLRDRLFTDTQYF. The DNA of the CDR3 is TGTGCCAGCAGCCTACGGGACAGACTATTCACAGATACGCAGTATTTT.

The chain recombines TRBV5-6 with TRBJ1-3; TRBD1 aligns across 7 bases. The CDR3 runs 17 residues. V trimming: 4 bases; J trimming: 0 bases; junction bases outside the gene matches: 10. CDR1 is SGHDT and CDR2 is YYEEEE in the germline V gene. The CDR3 protein is CASSVQGRSLSGNTIYF. The DNA of the CDR3 is TGTGCCAGCAGCGTACAGGGGAGGTCACTCTCTGGAAACACCATATATTTT.

The chain couples TRBV18 to TRBJ1-1, with a possible D match to TRBD1 (5 bases). The CDR3 totals 14 residues. CDR1 and CDR2 (germline): KGHSH, LQKENI. V lost 6 bases to trimming and J lost 4 bases, with 15 bases between them. DNA for the CDR3: TGTGCCAGCTCGCGGGACCGTCGGGGCACTGAAGCTTTCTTT. Protein: CASSRDRRGTEAFF.

This clone was found a few times. The chain links TRBV27 to TRBJ2-2, with 8 bases identical to TRBD2. V shed 2 bases and J 8 bases; nucleotides not matched to a gene: 13. CDR1 MNHEY and CDR2 SMNVEV come from the germline V gene (reference sequence). This CDR3 spans 17 amino acids. The CDR3 reads CASSLAAVASGLGELFF. CDR3 sequence (DNA): TGTGCCAGCAGTTTAGCAGCCGTGGCTAGCGGGTTGGGGGAGCTGTTTTTT.

A few counts support this clone. The V gene is TRBV6-1, the J gene TRBJ2-1; D gene ambiguous. V was clipped by 4 bases and J by 7 bases, with 5 bases between them. CDR1 is MNHNS, CDR2 SASEGT, per germline. CDR3 size: 11 residues. The CDR3: CASSAWNEQFF. The CDR3 DNA is TGTGCCAGCAGTGCCTGGAATGAGCAGTTCTTC.